This T cell receptor beta chain came from a study of blood T cell repertoires in COVID-19. Study in general: Specimens from acute and convalescent COVID-19 originated in the United States, Italy and Spain. Sample material is recorded as cDNA or gDNA derived from T cells, B-cell-depleted T cells, or PBMCs.

Germline lookup yields CDR1 GTSNPN and CDR2 SVGIG (reference sequence). The CDR3 contains 14 residues. The germline V and J ends were trimmed by 2 bases and 9 bases, with 14 bases remaining between them. Profiled with immunoSEQ multiplex PCR; TCRdb holds only in-frame clones, not every one. The repertoire holds 55,000 to 65,000 clones, with about 90% as singletons. The clonotype originates from an elderly man in a cohort sampled during active COVID-19. The V gene is TRBV30, the J gene TRBJ1-6; D gene unclear. Sequenced material: peripheral blood. The CDR3 sequence: CAWSMGLASSPLHF. The DNA for the CDR3 is TGTGCCTGGAGTATGGGCCTCGCCAGTTCACCCCTCCACTTT.